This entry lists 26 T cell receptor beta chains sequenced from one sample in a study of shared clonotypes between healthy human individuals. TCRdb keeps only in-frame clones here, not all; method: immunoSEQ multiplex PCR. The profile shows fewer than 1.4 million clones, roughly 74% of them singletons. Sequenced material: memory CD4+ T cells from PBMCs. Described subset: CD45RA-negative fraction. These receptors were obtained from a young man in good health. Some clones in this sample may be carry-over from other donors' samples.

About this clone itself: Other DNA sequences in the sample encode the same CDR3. CDR3 sequence: CASSPRNEQFF. In nucleotides, the CDR3 is TGTGCCAGCAGCCCCCGGAATGAGCAGTTCTTC. The chain uses TRBV7-9 and TRBJ2-1; D is undetermined. The germline CDR1 and CDR2 sequences are SEHNR and FQNEAQ (reference sequence). V was cut by 5 bases and J by 7 bases, with 6 bases left in between. The CDR3 contains 11 residues.

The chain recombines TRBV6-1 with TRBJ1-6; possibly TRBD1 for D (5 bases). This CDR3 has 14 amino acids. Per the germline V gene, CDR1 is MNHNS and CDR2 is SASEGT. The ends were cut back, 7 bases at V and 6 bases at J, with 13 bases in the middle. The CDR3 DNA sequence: TGTGCCAGCAAGCAGGACACCGGTAATTCACCCCTCCACTTT. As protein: CASKQDTGNSPLHF.

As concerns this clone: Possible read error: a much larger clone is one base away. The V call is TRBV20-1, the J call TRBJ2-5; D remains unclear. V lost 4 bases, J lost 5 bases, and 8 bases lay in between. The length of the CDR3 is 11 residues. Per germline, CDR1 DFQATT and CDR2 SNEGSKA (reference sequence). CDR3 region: CSANDVETQYF. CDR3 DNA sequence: TGCAGTGCTAATGACGTGGAGACCCAGTACTTC.

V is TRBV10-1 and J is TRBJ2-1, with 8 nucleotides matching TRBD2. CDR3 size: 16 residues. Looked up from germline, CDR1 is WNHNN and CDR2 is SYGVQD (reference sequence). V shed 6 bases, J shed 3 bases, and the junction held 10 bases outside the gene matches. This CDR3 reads CASSKLDSGGYNEQFF. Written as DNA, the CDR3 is TGCGCCAGCAGCAAATTGGACAGCGGGGGCTACAATGAGCAGTTCTTC.

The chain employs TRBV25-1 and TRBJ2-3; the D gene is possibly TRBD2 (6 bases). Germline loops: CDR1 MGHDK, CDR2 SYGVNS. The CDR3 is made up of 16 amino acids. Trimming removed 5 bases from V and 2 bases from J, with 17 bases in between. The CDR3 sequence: CASSPASGGTTDTQYF. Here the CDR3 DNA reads TGTGCCAGCAGTCCCGCCAGCGGAGGGACCACAGATACGCAGTATTTT.

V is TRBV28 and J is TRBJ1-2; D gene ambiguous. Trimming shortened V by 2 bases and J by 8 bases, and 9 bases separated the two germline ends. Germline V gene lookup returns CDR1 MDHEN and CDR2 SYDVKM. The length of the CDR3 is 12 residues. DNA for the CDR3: TGTGCCAGCAGTTTACAGCCTATGGGCTACACCTTC. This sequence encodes CASSLQPMGYTF.

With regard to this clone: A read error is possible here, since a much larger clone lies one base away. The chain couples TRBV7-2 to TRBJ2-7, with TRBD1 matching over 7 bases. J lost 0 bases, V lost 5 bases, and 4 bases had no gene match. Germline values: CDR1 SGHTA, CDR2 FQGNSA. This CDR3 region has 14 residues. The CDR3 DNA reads TGTGCCAGCAGCCCCGGGACAGACTCCTACGAGCAGTACTTC. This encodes CASSPGTDSYEQYF.

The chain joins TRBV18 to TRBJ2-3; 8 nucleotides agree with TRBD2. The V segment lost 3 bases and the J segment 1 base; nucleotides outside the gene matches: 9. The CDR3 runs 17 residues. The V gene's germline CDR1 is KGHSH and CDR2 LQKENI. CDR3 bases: TGTGCCAGCTCACCCCAGCGGGAGACCTCTGGCACAGATACGCAGTATTTT. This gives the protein CASSPQRETSGTDTQYF.

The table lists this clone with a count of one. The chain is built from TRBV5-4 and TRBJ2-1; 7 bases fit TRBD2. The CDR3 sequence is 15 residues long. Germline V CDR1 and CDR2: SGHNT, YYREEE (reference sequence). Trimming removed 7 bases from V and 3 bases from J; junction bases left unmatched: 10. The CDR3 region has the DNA TGTGCCAGCGGGTGGGGGGGACCCCTCTACAATGAGCAGTTCTTC. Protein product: CASGWGGPLYNEQFF. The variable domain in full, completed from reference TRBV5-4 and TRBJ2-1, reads ETGVTQSPTHLIKTRGQQVTLRCSSQSGHNTVSWYQQALGQGPQFIFQYYREEENGRGNFPPRFSGLQFPNYSSELNVNALELDDSALYLCASGWGGPLYNEQFFGPGTRLTVL.

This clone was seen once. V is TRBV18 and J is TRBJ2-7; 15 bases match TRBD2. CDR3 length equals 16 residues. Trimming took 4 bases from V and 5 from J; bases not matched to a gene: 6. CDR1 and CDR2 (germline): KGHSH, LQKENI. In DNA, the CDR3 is TGTGCCAGCTCACTGGGACTAGCGGGAGGTTCCCACGAGCAGTACTTC. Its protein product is CASSLGLAGGSHEQYF.

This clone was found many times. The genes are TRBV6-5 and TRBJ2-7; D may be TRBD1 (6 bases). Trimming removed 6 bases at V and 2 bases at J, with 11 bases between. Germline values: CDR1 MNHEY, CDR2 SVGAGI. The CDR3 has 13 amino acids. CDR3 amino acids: CASSTGIAYEQYF. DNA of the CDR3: TGTGCCAGCAGCACAGGGATCGCCTACGAGCAGTACTTC.

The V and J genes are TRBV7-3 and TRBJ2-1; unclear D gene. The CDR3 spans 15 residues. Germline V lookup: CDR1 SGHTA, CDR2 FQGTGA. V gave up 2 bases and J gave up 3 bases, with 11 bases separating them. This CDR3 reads CASSLSPQVYNEQFF. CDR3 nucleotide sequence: TGTGCCAGCAGCTTATCGCCCCAAGTCTACAATGAGCAGTTCTTC.

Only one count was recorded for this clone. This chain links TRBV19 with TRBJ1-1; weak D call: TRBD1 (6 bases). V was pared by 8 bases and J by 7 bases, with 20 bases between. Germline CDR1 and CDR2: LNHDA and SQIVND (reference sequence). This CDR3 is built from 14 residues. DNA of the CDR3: TGTGCCAGTGGATTGCTTACAGGACAGAATGAAGCTTTCTTT. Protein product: CASGLLTGQNEAFF.

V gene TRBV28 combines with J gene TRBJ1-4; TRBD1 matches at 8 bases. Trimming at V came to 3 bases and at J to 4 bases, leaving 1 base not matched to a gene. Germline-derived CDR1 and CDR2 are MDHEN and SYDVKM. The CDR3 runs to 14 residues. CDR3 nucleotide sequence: TGTGCCAGCAGTTTCACAGGGGGTAATGAAAAACTGTTTTTT. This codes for CASSFTGGNEKLFF.

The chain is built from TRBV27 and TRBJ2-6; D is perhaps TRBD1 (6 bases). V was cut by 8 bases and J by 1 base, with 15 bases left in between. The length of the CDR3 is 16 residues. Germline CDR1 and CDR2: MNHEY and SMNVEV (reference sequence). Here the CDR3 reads CASGGRVGSGANVLTF. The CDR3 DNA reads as TGTGCCAGCGGGGGCAGGGTCGGTTCTGGGGCCAACGTCCTGACTTTC.

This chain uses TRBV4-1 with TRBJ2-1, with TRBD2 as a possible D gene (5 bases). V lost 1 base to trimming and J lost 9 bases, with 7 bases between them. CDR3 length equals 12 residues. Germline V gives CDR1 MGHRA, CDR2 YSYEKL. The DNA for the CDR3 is TGCGCCAGCAGCCAAGCACGGGGTGAGCAGTTCTTC. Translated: CASSQARGEQFF.

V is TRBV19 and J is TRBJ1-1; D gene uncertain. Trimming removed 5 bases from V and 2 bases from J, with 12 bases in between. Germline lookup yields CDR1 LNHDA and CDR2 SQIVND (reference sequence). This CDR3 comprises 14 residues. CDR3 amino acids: CASSYPGVNTEAFF. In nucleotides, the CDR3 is TGTGCCAGTAGTTACCCGGGAGTCAACACTGAAGCTTTCTTT. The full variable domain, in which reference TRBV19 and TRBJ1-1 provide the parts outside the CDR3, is DGGITQSPKYLFRKEGQNVTLSCEQNLNHDAMYWYRQDPGQGLRLIYYSQIVNDFQKGDIAEGYSVSREKKESFPLTVTSAQKNPTAFYLCASSYPGVNTEAFFGQGTRLTVV.

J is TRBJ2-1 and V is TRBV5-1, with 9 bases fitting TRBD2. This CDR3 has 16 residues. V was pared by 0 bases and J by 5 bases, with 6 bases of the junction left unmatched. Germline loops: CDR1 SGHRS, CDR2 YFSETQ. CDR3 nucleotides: TGCGCCAGCAGCTTGGAGACTAGCGGCGTGAACAATGAGCAGTTCTTC. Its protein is CASSLETSGVNNEQFF.

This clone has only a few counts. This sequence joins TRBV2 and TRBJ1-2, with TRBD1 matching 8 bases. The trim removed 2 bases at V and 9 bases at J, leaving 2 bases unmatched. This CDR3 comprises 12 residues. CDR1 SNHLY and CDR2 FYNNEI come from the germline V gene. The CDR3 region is CASSEQGASYTF. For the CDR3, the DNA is TGTGCCAGCAGTGAACAGGGGGCCAGCTACACCTTC.

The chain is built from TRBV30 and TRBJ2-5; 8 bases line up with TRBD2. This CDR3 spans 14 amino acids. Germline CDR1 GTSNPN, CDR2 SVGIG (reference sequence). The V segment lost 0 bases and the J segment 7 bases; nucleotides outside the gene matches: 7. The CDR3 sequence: CAWSVLTSGVTQYF. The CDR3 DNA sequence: TGTGCCTGGAGTGTACTCACTAGCGGTGTGACCCAGTACTTC. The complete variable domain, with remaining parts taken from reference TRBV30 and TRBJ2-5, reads SQTIHQWPATLVQPVGSPLSLECTVEGTSNPNLYWYRQAAGRGLQLLFYSVGIGQISSEVPQNLSASRPQDRQFILSSKKLLLSDSGFYLCAWSVLTSGVTQYFGPGTRLLVL.

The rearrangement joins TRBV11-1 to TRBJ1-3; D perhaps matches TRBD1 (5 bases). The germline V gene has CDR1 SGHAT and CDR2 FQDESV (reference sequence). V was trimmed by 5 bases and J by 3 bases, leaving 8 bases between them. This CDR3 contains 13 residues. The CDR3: CASSRQYGNTIYF. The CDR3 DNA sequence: TGTGCCAGCAGCCGACAGTATGGAAACACCATATATTTT.

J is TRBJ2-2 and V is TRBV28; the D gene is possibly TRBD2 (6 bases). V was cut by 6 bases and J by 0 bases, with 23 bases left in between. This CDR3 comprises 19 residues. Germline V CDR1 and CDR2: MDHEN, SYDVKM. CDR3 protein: CASSAYPGKRAPNTGELFF. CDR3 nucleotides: TGTGCCAGCAGCGCCTACCCCGGGAAGCGGGCCCCGAACACCGGGGAGCTGTTTTTT. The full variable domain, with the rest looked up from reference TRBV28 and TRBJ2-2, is DVKVTQSSRYLVKRTGEKVFLECVQDMDHENMFWYRQDPGLGLRLIYFSYDVKMKEKGDIPEGYSVSREKKERFSLILESASTNQTSMYLCASSAYPGKRAPNTGELFFGEGSRLTVL.

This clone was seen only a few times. This CDR3 is CASSLTPRNTIYF. Here the CDR3 DNA reads TGTGCCAGCAGCTTAACCCCTCGAAACACCATATATTTT. The chain has TRBV7-2 and TRBJ1-3; D not certain. Between the trimmed V and J ends, which lost 2 bases and 5 bases, there was a span of 7 bases. CDR3 length: 13 amino acids. Germline loops: CDR1 SGHTA, CDR2 FQGNSA.

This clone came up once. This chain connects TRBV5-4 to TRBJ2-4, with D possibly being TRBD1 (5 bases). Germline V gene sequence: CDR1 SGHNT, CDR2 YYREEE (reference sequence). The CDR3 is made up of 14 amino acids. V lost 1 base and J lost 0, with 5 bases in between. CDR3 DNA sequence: TGTGCCAGCAGCTTGCAGGGAGCCAAAAACATTCAGTACTTC. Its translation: CASSLQGAKNIQYF.

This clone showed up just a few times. CDR3 protein: CSAKVDEQFF. The CDR3 DNA sequence: TGCAGTGCTAAGGTTGATGAGCAGTTCTTC. The chain links TRBV20-1 to TRBJ2-1; D call uncertain. V was trimmed by 4 bases and J by 8 bases, leaving 6 bases between them. The CDR3 length is 10 residues. Germline CDR1 DFQATT, CDR2 SNEGSKA (reference sequence).

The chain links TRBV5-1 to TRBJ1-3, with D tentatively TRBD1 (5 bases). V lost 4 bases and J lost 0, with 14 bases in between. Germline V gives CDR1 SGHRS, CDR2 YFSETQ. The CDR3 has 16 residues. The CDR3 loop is CASSPMGGFSGNTIYF. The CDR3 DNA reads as TGCGCCAGCAGCCCAATGGGGGGATTCTCTGGAAACACCATATATTTT. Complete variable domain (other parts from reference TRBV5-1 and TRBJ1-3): KAGVTQTPRYLIKTRGQQVTLSCSPISGHRSVSWYQQTPGQGLQFLFEYFSETQRNKGNFPGRFSGRQFSNSRSEMNVSTLELGDSALYLCASSPMGGFSGNTIYFGEGSWLTVV.